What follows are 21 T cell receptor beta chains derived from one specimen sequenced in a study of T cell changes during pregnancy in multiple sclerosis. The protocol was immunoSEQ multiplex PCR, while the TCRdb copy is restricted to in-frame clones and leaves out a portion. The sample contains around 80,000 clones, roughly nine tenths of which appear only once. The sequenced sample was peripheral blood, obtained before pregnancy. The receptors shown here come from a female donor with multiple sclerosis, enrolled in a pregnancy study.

Here the CDR3 reads CSGSGMGVEFF. In DNA, the CDR3 is TGCAGTGGAAGCGGGATGGGGGTGGAGTTCTTC. The rearrangement uses TRBV20-1 and TRBJ2-1, with TRBD2 identical over 7 bases. V was clipped by 7 bases and J by 14 bases; unmatched bases: 11. CDR1 and CDR2 (germline): DFQATT, SNEGSKA (reference sequence). The CDR3 is made up of 11 amino acids.

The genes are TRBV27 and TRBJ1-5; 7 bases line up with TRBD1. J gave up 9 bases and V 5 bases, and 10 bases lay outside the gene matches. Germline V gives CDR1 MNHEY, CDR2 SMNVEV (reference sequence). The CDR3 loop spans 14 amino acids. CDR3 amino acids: CASSPGQVNVPQHF. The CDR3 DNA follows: TGTGCCAGCAGTCCCGGACAGGTTAATGTGCCCCAGCATTTT.

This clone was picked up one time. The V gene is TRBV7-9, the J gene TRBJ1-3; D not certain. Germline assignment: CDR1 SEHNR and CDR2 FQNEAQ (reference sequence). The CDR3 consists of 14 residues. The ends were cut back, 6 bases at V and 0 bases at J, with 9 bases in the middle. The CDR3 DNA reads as TGTGCCAGCAGTCCGGAGTTCTCTGGAAACACCATATATTTT. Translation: CASSPEFSGNTIYF.

CDR3 DNA sequence: TGTGCCAGCAGCTTAACGCAGGGTCCTATGAACACTGAAGCTTTCTTT. Its protein product is CASSLTQGPMNTEAFF. The chain recombines TRBV7-3 with TRBJ1-1; D is possibly TRBD1 (5 bases). The germline V gene encodes CDR1 SGHTA and CDR2 FQGTGA. This CDR3 is built from 16 residues. V was trimmed by 0 bases and J by 0 bases, leaving 11 bases between them.

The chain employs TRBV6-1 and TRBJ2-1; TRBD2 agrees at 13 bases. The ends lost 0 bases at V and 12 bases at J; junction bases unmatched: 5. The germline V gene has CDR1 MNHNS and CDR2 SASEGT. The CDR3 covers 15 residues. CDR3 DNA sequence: TGTGCCAGCAGTGAAGCCCCGACTAGCGGGAGGTGGCAGTTCTTC. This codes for CASSEAPTSGRWQFF.

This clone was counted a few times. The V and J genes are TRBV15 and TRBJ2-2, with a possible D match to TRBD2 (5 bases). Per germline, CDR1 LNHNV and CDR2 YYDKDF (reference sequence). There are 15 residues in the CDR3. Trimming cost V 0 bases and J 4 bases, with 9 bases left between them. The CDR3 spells CATSRDRAATGELFF. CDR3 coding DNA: TGTGCCACCAGCAGAGATAGAGCGGCCACCGGGGAGCTGTTTTTT.

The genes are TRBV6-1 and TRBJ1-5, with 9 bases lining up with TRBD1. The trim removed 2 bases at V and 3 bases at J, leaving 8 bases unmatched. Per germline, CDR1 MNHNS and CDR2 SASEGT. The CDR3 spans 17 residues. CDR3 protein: CASSELGTGWNNQPQHF. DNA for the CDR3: TGTGCCAGCAGTGAACTCGGGACAGGGTGGAACAATCAGCCCCAGCATTTT.

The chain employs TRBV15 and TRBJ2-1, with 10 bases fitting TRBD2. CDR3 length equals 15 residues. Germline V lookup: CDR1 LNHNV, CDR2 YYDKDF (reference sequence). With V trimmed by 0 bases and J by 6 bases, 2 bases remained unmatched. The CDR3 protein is CATSRDLAGVNEQFF. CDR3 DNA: TGTGCCACCAGCAGAGATCTAGCGGGAGTCAATGAGCAGTTCTTC.

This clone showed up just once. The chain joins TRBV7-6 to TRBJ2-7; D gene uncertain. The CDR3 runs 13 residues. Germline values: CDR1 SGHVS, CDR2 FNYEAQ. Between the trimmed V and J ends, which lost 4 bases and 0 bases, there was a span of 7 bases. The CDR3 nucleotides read TGTGCCAGCAGCTCAGCAGCCTCCTACGAGCAGTACTTC. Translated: CASSSAASYEQYF.

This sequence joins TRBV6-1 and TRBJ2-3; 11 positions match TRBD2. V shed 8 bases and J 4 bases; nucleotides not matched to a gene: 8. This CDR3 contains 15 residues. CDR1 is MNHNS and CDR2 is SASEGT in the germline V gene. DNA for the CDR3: TGTGCCAGCGGGCTAGCGGGAGGTGGAGCAGATACGCAGTATTTT. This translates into CASGLAGGGADTQYF.

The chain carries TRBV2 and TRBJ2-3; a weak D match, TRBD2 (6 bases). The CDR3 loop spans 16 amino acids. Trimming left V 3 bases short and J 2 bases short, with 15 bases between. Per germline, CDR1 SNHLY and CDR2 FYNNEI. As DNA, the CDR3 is TGTGCCAGCAGTGAGGTTCGACTAGTAAACACAGATACGCAGTATTTT. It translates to CASSEVRLVNTDTQYF. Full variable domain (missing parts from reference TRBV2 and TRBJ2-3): EPEVTQTPSHQVTQMGQEVILRCVPISNHLYFYWYRQILGQKVEFLVSFYNNEISEKSEIFDDQFSVERPDGSNFTLKIRSTKLEDSAMYFCASSEVRLVNTDTQYFGPGTRLTVL.

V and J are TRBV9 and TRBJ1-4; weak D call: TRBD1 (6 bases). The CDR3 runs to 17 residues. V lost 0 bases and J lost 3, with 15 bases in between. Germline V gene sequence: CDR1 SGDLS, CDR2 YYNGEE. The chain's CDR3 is CASSVDQGLLSNEKLFF. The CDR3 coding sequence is TGTGCCAGCAGCGTAGACCAGGGGCTTTTGTCTAATGAAAAACTGTTTTTT.

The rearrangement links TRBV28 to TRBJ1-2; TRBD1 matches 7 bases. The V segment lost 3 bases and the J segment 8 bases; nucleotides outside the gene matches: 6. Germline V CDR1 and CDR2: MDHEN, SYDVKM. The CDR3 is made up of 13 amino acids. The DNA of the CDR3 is TGTGCCAGCAGTTTGGAGGGGGCGCTGGGCTACACCTTC. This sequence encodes CASSLEGALGYTF.

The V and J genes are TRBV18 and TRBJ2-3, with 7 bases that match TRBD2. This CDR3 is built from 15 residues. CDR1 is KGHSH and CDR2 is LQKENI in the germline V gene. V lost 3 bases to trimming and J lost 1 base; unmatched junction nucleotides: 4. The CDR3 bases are TGTGCCAGCTCACCTGTGGGGGGGGGCACAGATACGCAGTATTTT. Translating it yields CASSPVGGGTDTQYF.

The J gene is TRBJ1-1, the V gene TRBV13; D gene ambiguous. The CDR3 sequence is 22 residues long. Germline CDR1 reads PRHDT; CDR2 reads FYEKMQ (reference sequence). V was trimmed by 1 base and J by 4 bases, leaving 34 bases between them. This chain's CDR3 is CASSLVGTPGLKLSVRGTEAFF. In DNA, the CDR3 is TGTGCCAGCAGCTTAGTAGGTACTCCCGGTCTTAAATTATCCGTGCGAGGCACTGAAGCTTTCTTT.

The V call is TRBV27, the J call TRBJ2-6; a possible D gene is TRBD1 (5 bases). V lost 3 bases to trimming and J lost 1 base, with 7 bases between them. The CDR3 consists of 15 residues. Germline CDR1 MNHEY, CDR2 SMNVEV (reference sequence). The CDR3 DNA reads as TGTGCCAGCAGTTTGGGGCAATCTGGGGCCAACGTCCTGACTTTC. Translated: CASSLGQSGANVLTF.

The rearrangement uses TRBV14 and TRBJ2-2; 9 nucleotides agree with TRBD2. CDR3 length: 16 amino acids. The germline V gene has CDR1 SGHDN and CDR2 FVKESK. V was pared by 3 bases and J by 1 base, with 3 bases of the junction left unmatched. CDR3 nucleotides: TGTGCCAGCAGCCAGACTAGCGGCTTGAACACCGGGGAGCTGTTTTTT. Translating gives CASSQTSGLNTGELFF.

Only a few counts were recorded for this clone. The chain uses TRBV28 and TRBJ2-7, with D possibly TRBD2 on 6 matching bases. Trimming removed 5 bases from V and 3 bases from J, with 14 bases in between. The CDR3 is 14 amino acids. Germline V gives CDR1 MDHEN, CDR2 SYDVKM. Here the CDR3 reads CASSPGGAGYEQYF. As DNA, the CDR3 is TGTGCCAGCAGTCCGGGCGGGGCAGGCTACGAGCAGTACTTC. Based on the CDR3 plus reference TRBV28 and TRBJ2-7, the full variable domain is DVKVTQSSRYLVKRTGEKVFLECVQDMDHENMFWYRQDPGLGLRLIYFSYDVKMKEKGDIPEGYSVSREKKERFSLILESASTNQTSMYLCASSPGGAGYEQYFGPGTRLTVT.

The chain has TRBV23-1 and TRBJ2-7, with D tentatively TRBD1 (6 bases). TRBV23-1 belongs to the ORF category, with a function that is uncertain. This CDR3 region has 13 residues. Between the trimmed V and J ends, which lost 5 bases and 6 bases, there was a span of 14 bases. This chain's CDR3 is CASSTAQGFEQYF. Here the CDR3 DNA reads TGCGCCAGCAGTACCGCACAGGGATTCGAGCAGTACTTC.

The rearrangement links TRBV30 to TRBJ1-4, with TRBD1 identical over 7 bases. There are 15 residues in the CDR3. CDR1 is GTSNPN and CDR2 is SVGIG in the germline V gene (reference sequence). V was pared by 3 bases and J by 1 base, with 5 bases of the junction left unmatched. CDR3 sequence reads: CAWRETGVTNEKLFF. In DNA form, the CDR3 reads TGTGCCTGGAGGGAAACAGGGGTAACTAATGAAAAACTGTTTTTT.

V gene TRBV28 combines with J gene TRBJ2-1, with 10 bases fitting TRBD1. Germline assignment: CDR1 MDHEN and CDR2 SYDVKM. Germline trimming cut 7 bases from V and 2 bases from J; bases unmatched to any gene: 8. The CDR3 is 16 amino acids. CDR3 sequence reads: CASTSLGQGTYNEQFF. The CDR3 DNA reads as TGTGCCAGCACCTCCCTGGGACAGGGGACCTACAATGAGCAGTTCTTC.